This T cell receptor beta chain was sequenced for a study of T cell repertoires in cytomegalovirus infection. Findings and caveats of the study: HLA-C-restricted CMV clonotypes gave the most frequent clonotype in two of eight donors.

The CDR3 totals 15 residues. With 3 bases clipped from V and 4 bases from J, the junction kept 4 bases outside the gene matches. Germline assignment: CDR1 MNHEY and CDR2 SMNVEV (reference sequence). Regarding this clonotype: Its antigen remains unidentified.

TCRdb re-called the reads with MiXCR, one entry per CDR3 protein. The repertoire consists of fewer than 550,000 distinct CDR3 sequences, with approximately 17% occurring once and the leading ten covering 20% to 30%. Sequenced input: CD8+ T cells from PBMCs. The J gene is TRBJ2-7, the V gene TRBV27, with TRBD2 matching over 12 bases. The receptor was isolated from a human donor in good health (CMV status not recorded). Some clones in this sample may be carry-over from other donors' samples. The CDR3 DNA follows: TGTGCCAGCAGTTTGACTAGCGGGAGCTGGTACGAGCAGTACTTC. Translation: CASSLTSGSWYEQYF.